Given below is one TCR beta chain in context. What it recognizes is unknown. The source of the sample is a study of a mutant IDH1 vaccine in newly diagnosed glioma. Study at large: Vaccines were first given 4-6 weeks after radiotherapy alone, or with temozolomide cycles. Week 47 marked visit V13, whereas week 35 marked visit V12. General observations from the study: Pseudoprogression appeared unlinked to shifts in leading peripheral T cell clonotypes. Vaccine-induced immune responses occurred in 93.3% of patients.

The time point here: week 47, end of study. Every single dose of the vaccine, 300 ug of mutant IDH1 20-mer peptide, came with topical imiquimod. The repertoire was sequenced with immunoSEQ multiplex PCR; TCRdb's copy has only in-frame clones and lacks some. The sample lists 56,000 or so clones; about 80% were seen once. V was shortened by 1 base and J by 11 bases, with 21 bases between the two germline ends. Germline values: CDR1 LNHNV, CDR2 YYDKDF (reference sequence). CDR3 length: 16 amino acids. This TCR came from a man aged 50-60 years with glioma. The V and J genes are TRBV15 and TRBJ1-5, with D uncertain. The sequencing used PBMCs, collected from a glioma patient whose treatment included an IDH1 peptide vaccine. CDR3: CATSRARGAQHLAQHF. CDR3 DNA: TGTGCCACCAGCAGAGCCCGGGGAGCTCAACATCTGGCCCAGCATTTT.